The 8 T cell receptor beta chains below all came from one sample that was sequenced in a study of regulatory T cells in long-lasting Graves disease. Through Arm-PCR of CDR3 regions and iRepertoire HTBI primers, TCR beta libraries were built. TCRdb reprocessed the multiplex PCR reads with MiXCR, giving one entry per CDR3 protein. The sample contains 350,000 to 500,000 distinct CDR3 sequences, approximately 14% of which appear only once. Indicated time point: newly diagnosed GD, antithyroid drugs for less than 3 months. PBMC-extracted RNA yielded the TCR library. These data were also filed under a second study, of T cells in Graves' hyperthyroidism and ophthalmopathy.

The sequencing used peripheral blood mononuclear cells (PBMCs), collected at new diagnosis, from a patient treated with antithyroid drugs. These receptors all stem from a woman aged 45 to 65 with Graves disease.

The V and J genes are TRBV29-1 and TRBJ2-1; 14 bases line up with TRBD2. The V gene's germline CDR1 is SQVTM and CDR2 ANQGSEA. The CDR3 contains 14 residues. V lost 7 bases, J lost 3 bases, and 2 bases stayed unmatched. In DNA form, the CDR3 reads TGCAGCGCCGGACTAGCGGGAGGCTACAATGAGCAGTTCTTC. It yields the protein CSAGLAGGYNEQFF.

The chain links TRBV2 to TRBJ2-1; 9 bases are a match to TRBD1. The J call may be mistaken, given a closer DNA end match to TRBJ2-5. The CDR3 covers 15 residues. CDR1 is SNHLY and CDR2 is FYNNEI in the germline V gene. The CDR3 region is CASSGGQGGQETQYF. In DNA, the CDR3 is TGTGCCAGCAGTGGGGGACAGGGAGGTCAAGAGACCCAGTACTTC.

J is TRBJ1-1 and V is TRBV30; possible D gene TRBD1, 6 bases. CDR3 length equals 12 residues. Per germline, CDR1 GTSNPN and CDR2 SVGIG (reference sequence). Trimming left V 5 bases short and J 5 bases short, with 12 bases between. This CDR3 reads CAWGGQNTEAFF. In DNA, the CDR3 is TGTGCCTGGGGGGGACAAAATACTGAAGCTTTCTTT.

This clonotype was recorded many times. The rearrangement uses TRBV28 and TRBJ2-1, with TRBD2 identical over 8 bases. Looked up from germline, CDR1 is MDHEN and CDR2 is SYDVKM. V lost 5 bases and J lost 9; bases outside the gene matches: 12. The CDR3 is 15 amino acids. CDR3 bases: TGTGCCAGCAGTGAATCCGGGACTAGTATCGGTGAGCAGTTCTTC. Its translation is CASSESGTSIGEQFF.

Comments on this clonotype: A read error may be the cause here, since a much bigger clone is one base away. The chain links TRBV3-1 to TRBJ1-1; D remains unclear. The ends were cut back, 0 bases at V and 4 bases at J, with 12 bases in the middle. CDR1 LGHDT and CDR2 YNNKEL come from the germline V gene (reference sequence). There are 15 residues in the CDR3. CDR3 amino acids: CASSQDVTGFTEAFF. For the CDR3, the DNA is TGTGCCAGCAGCCAAGATGTTACGGGGTTCACTGAAGCTTTCTTT.

This clonotype has more than one count but fewer than ten. The V gene is TRBV7-9, the J gene TRBJ2-7, with 8 positions matching TRBD1. This CDR3 has 16 residues. V was pared by 5 bases and J by 6 bases, with 15 bases of the junction left unmatched. Per germline, CDR1 SEHNR and CDR2 FQNEAQ (reference sequence). The CDR3 region is CASSPSLRTGLAEQYF. The CDR3 DNA sequence: TGTGCCAGCAGCCCTAGTTTGCGGACAGGGTTGGCCGAGCAGTACTTC.

The sample holds many counts of this clonotype. The chain uses TRBV20-1 and TRBJ2-1, with 7 bases that match TRBD2. Germline CDR1 is DFQATT and CDR2 is SNEGSKA (reference sequence). The CDR3 loop spans 17 amino acids. V was clipped by 6 bases and J by 1 base; unmatched bases: 15. The CDR3 nucleotides read TGCAGTGCACGAGCGGCGCGGGAGAGGGTTTCCTACAATGAGCAGTTCTTC. Protein product: CSARAARERVSYNEQFF.

This clonotype has a count of ten or more. This chain links TRBV10-2 with TRBJ2-3, with 10 nucleotides matching TRBD2. J lost 0 bases, V lost 0 bases, and 3 bases had no gene match. CDR1 is WSHSY, CDR2 SAAADI, per germline. This CDR3 spans 17 amino acids. CDR3 in amino acids: CASSESKLAGSTDTQYF. The CDR3 coding sequence is TGCGCCAGCAGTGAGTCTAAACTAGCGGGAAGCACAGATACGCAGTATTTT.